This T cell receptor (beta chain) stems from a study of CD4 T cells in relation to SARS-CoV-2 and coronaviruses (dated by TCRdb to 2020 to 2022). In terms of the full investigation: A median age of roughly 35 years, with a range of roughly 21 to 75 years, was recorded for the full convalescent cohort of about a dozen patients. Among the roughly twelve convalescent patients, 8 males and 4 females were included, and two of the subjects were Hispanic. The Adaptive Biotechnologies TCR-sequencing kit was used for samples from three pre-COVID donors and for the naive versus memory experiments, whereas the other data were Illumina-based. At the level of individual TCR clonotypes, the study measured memory CD4+ T cell crossreactivity between SARS-CoV-2 spike protein and common cold coronavirus spike proteins. For other donors in the study, expansion assays were sequenced with a different, Illumina-based TCR-beta assay. HLA restriction was mapped for shared crossreactive spike epitopes using patient-derived lymphoblastoid cell lines. Broad study findings and their caveats: Sequencing naive versus memory cells indicated that the assay picks up memory recall responses, not primary responses primed during culture. Crossreactivity analysis centred on spike protein, so crossreactivity against other viral proteins was not assessed. No donor contributed both pre-pandemic and post-infection samples, which limited tracing the source of pre-existing responses. Small numbers of patients and of tested TCRs were a limitation of the study. Roughly 70% of donors had memory CD4+ clonotypes that crossrecognized SARS-CoV-2 and at least one common cold coronavirus spike. Crossreactive clones showed significantly weaker SARS-CoV-2-driven expansion than monoreactive clones, consistent with antigenic imprinting.

Uncultured naive and memory CD4+ T cell DNA received deep-resolution immunoSEQ TCR-beta sequencing. The paper's processing steps were these. Preprocessing removed nonproductive sequences and CDR3s not starting with C, not ending with F or W, or shorter than 7 amino acids. Cultured and uncultured naive and memory CD4+ repertoires were searched for previously identified spike- and CEF-reactive CDR3s. Pairwise Levenshtein distance, computed with the stringdist R package after three terminal residues were trimmed from each end, was used as the measure of CDR3 homology. Sourced from immuneACCESS, this table was stored by TCRdb with only in-frame sequences that have V and J called. A share of the clones is absent; for the studies checked, an unresolved V gene accounts for under half, and the remainder has no known explanation. That table gives V, J and clone size, and the DNA gave D and trimming. The sample table lists under 50,000 clones, 88% of them with a count of one. Roughly 9% of the sample goes to the ten largest clones.

As to this clone: This clone's antigen is unknown. No much larger clonotype is one base removed from it; base qualities were not supplied.

Naive and memory CD4+ T cells were separated from cryopreserved PBMCs by CD4 enrichment followed by EasySep naive CD4+ T cell enrichment. PBMCs were isolated from leukapheresis product or whole blood by Ficoll-Paque PLUS gradient centrifugation. The PBMCs went either fresh into the expansion assay or into cryopreservation at -140 degrees C. The QIAamp Micro DNA Kit was used to extract genomic DNA from the CD4+ T cells. V and J are truncated by 3 bases and 6 bases respectively, leaving an intervening sequence of 12 bases. Reading from cysteine to phenylalanine, the CDR3 counts 13 amino acids. The retained sequence is limited to the CDR3, 39 bases, with the frame set at the first base.

This receptor was identified in an adult with COVID-19. The sequence joins TRBV12-3 or TRBV12-4 to TRBJ2-7; confidence is insufficient to name the D gene. Sequencing was done on a sample of memory CD4+ T cells from PBMCs. This specimen's cell subset or site label, interpreted: memory (non-naive) CD4+ T cells. The CDR3 amino acid sequence is: CASSFRGLAEQYF. The DNA is as follows: TGTGCCAGCAGTTTTCGTGGGTTGGCCGAGCAGTACTTC.